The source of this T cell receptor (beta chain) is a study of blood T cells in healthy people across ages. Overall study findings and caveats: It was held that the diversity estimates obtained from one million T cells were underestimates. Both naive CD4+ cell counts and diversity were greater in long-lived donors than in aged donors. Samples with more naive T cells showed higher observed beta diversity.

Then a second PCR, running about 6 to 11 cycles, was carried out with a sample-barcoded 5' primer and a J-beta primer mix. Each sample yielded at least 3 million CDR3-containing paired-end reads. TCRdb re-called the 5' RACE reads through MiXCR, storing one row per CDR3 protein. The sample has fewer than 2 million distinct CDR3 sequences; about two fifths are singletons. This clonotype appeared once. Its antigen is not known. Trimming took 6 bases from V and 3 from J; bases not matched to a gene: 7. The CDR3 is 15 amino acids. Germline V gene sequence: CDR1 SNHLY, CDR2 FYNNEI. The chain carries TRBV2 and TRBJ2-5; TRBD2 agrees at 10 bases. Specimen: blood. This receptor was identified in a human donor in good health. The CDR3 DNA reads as TGTGCCAGCAGCAAAATAGCGGGGGGTGAAGAGACCCAGTACTTC. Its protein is CASSKIAGGEETQYF.